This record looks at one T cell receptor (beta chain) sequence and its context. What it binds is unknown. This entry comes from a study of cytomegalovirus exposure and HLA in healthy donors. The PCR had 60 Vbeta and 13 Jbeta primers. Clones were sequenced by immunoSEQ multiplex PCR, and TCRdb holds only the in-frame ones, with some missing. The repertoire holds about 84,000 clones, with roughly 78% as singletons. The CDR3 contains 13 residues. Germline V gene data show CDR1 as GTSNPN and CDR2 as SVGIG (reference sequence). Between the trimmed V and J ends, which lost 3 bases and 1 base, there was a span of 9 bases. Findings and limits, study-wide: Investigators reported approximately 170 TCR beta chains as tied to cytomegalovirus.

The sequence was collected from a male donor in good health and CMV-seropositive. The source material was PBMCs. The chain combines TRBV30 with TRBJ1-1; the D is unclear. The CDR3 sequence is CAWRAGRNTEAFF. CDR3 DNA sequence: TGTGCCTGGAGAGCGGGTCGGAACACTGAAGCTTTCTTT.